This paragraph reports one T cell receptor (beta chain). What it binds is not known. This sample is part of a study of CD8 T cells in Susac syndrome. Study-wide results and caveats: An acknowledgment was made by the study that its TCR sequencing and HLA analysis involved relatively few individuals.

Germline-derived CDR1 and CDR2 are SGHTA and FQGNSA. The J segment lost 5 bases and the V segment lost 4 bases, leaving 7 bases of the junction unmatched. This CDR3 comprises 15 residues. Roughly 0.5 to 1 ug RNA was reverse transcribed with random hexamers. Coverage of TCR beta CDR3 amplification by immunoSEQ multiplex PCR extended to 54 Vbeta and 13 Jbeta. From the immunoSEQ multiplex PCR reads, TCRdb called clonotypes with MiXCR, one entry per CDR3 protein. This sample has about 150,000 distinct CDR3 sequences; less than 95% occur once, and the top ten carry more than 0.065%. Peripheral blood CD8+ and CD4+ T cells were profiled by TCR beta sequencing.

The source material was CD4+ T cells from PBMCs. This receptor was identified in a human donor in good health. The rearrangement links TRBV7-2 to TRBJ2-5, with TRBD2 identical over 10 bases. CDR3 coding DNA: TGTGCCAGCAGCTCTAGCGGGAGACCCAGGGAGACCCAGTACTTC. It yields the protein CASSSSGRPRETQYF.